What follows are 10 T cell receptor beta chains derived from one specimen sequenced in a study of blood T cell repertoires in COVID-19 (TCRdb year 2020). The library was prepared using the immunoSEQ multiplex PCR assay. TCRdb mirrors the immuneACCESS table, restricted to in-frame sequences. Some clones are absent from its copies; in checked studies, under half trace to an unresolved V gene, and the reason for the others is unknown. The sample has 57,000 or so clones on record, about 86% of them singletons. Together, the top ten hold more than 12% of the sample. The sample consisted of peripheral blood. The source is a human donor in a cohort sampled during active COVID-19.

This clone was counted once. This chain connects TRBV19 to TRBJ1-2; TRBD1 aligns across 8 bases. The CDR3 runs to 15 residues. Looked up from germline, CDR1 is LNHDA and CDR2 is SQIVND (reference sequence). V lost 5 bases, J lost 0 bases, and 5 bases stayed unmatched. The CDR3: CASSPAGGANYGYTF. Written as DNA, the CDR3 is TGTGCCAGTAGTCCCGCAGGGGGCGCTAACTATGGCTACACCTTC.

This clone was observed a single time. The chain uses TRBV5-1 and TRBJ2-7, with TRBD2 matching 11 bases. The CDR3 extends over 14 amino acids. Germline lookup yields CDR1 SGHRS and CDR2 YFSETQ. The V and J ends lost 7 bases and 0 bases, in that order; junction bases with no gene match: 3. The CDR3 reads CASQTSGSSYEQYF. In nucleotides, the CDR3 is TGCGCCAGCCAAACTAGCGGGAGCTCCTACGAGCAGTACTTC.

This chain uses TRBV24-1 with TRBJ2-3; 12 nucleotides agree with TRBD1. The V and J ends lost 3 bases and 4 bases, in that order; junction bases with no gene match: 4. Germline V gene data show CDR1 as KGHDR and CDR2 as SFDVKD. The CDR3 sequence is 16 residues long. The CDR3 DNA reads TGTGCCACCAGTGATCCGGGACAGGGGGCTTCAGATACGCAGTATTTT. This codes for CATSDPGQGASDTQYF.

The chain links TRBV7-2 to TRBJ2-5; no firm D call. CDR1 is SGHTA, CDR2 FQGNSA, per germline. The CDR3 contains 13 residues. Trimming took off 2 bases at V and 5 bases at J, with 9 bases between the two ends. DNA of the CDR3: TGTGCCAGCAGCTTACCAGCTAGGGAGACCCAGTACTTC. Amino acids: CASSLPARETQYF.

V and J are TRBV11-3 and TRBJ2-5, with 12 bases aligning to TRBD2. CDR3 length equals 15 residues. The trim removed 5 bases at V and 2 bases at J, leaving 3 bases unmatched. Germline assignment: CDR1 SGHNT and CDR2 YENEEA. CDR3 sequence: CASSGLAGPQETQYF. CDR3 DNA: TGTGCCAGCAGCGGACTAGCGGGACCGCAAGAGACCCAGTACTTC.

J is TRBJ1-1 and V is TRBV10-1, with 9 bases lining up with TRBD1. CDR1 and CDR2 from the germline V gene are WNHNN and SYGVQD (reference sequence). CDR3 length: 12 amino acids. V lost 2 bases, J lost 11 bases, and 3 bases stayed unmatched. The CDR3 bases are TGCGCCAGCAGTGAGCGGACAGGGGTGGCTTTCTTT. It specifies CASSERTGVAFF.

V is TRBV5-1 and J is TRBJ2-5; D is possibly TRBD1 (7 bases). This CDR3 contains 14 residues. Germline V gene sequence: CDR1 SGHRS, CDR2 YFSETQ. Trimming shortened V by 4 bases and J by 2 bases, and 12 bases separated the two germline ends. The CDR3 DNA is TGCGCCAGCAGCCTGTCAGGGGGGCAAGAGACCCAGTACTTC. Its translation is CASSLSGGQETQYF.

This chain uses TRBV6-4 with TRBJ2-1; 7 bases are shared with TRBD1. CDR1 is MRHNA and CDR2 is SNTAGT in the germline V gene. The CDR3 runs to 14 residues. Germline trimming cut 2 bases from V and 4 bases from J; bases unmatched to any gene: 2. The DNA of the CDR3 is TGTGCCAGCAGTGACGGACAGGAATACAATGAGCAGTTCTTC. Amino acids: CASSDGQEYNEQFF.

The gene calls are TRBV7-8 and TRBJ2-2, with D perhaps TRBD1 (5 bases). The germline V gene has CDR1 SGHVS and CDR2 FQNEAQ. CDR3 size: 16 residues. With 7 bases removed from V and 5 bases from J, the gap between germline ends came to 20 bases. The CDR3 here is CASIPREVAGTGELFF. In DNA form, the CDR3 reads TGTGCCAGCATCCCCAGGGAAGTAGCTGGGACCGGGGAGCTGTTTTTT.

V is TRBV14 and J is TRBJ1-1; 8 bases agree with TRBD1. CDR1 is SGHDN and CDR2 is FVKESK in the germline V gene. The CDR3 loop spans 15 amino acids. Trimming cost V 4 bases and J 4 bases; bases outside gene matches: 8. The CDR3 here is CASSRLTTGGTEAFF. DNA of the CDR3: TGTGCCAGCAGCCGCTTAACTACAGGGGGCACTGAAGCTTTCTTT.